This TCR beta chain was found in a study of graft-versus-host responses after intestinal transplantation. For the study at large: Multivisceral, liver-intestinal, or isolated intestinal grafts went to recipients. After anti-thymocyte globulin induction, recipients took tacrolimus and steroids for around three years.

Germline CDR1 reads SEHNR; CDR2 reads FQNEAQ (reference sequence). CDR3 length: 16 amino acids. V shed 5 bases and J 6 bases; nucleotides not matched to a gene: 13. With regard to this clone: What it binds is not known.

TCRdb keeps only in-frame clones here, not all; method: immunoSEQ multiplex PCR. In the table there are tens of thousands of clones, around 93% of which are singletons. The specimen comprised unstimulated CD8+ T cells sorted from spleen or lymph node cells, sampled before intestinal transplant. This chain uses TRBV7-9 with TRBJ2-1, with 7 bases aligning to TRBD2. The sequence was obtained from a human donor who received an intestinal transplant. CDR3 loop: CASSPIKAGVTNEQFF. The CDR3 DNA is TGTGCCAGCAGCCCTATCAAGGCGGGAGTGACCAATGAGCAGTTCTTC.